This T cell receptor (beta chain) appears in the sequencing data of a study of T-cell memory formation after mild COVID-19. Study information: Largely, TCR clusters stayed within a single donor.

This clonotype showed up just a few times. Its antigen is unidentified. TCRdb used MiXCR to reprocess the 5' RACE reads, holding one entry per CDR3 protein. The sample has just under 350,000 distinct CDR3 sequences; around 13% are singletons. This CDR3 is built from 15 residues. Trimming removed 1 base from V and 10 bases from J; junction bases left unmatched: 6. Per the germline V gene, CDR1 is LGHDT and CDR2 is YNNKEL (reference sequence). Findings and limits, study-wide: Second-wave clones reaching peak frequency on day 37 lacked confirmed SARS-CoV-2 specificity. Detection of some responders pre-infection suggested pre-existing cross-reactive memory T cells participated. The study found contracting CD4+ clones mainly in CM and EM and contracting CD8+ clones in EMRA.

Sequencing used PBMCs or a T cell subset sorted from them (not recorded which). The source of this sequence is a man between 18 and 35 years old who had mild COVID-19 (a few samples of this study predate the infection). Cell type and time point are not known. The chain employs TRBV3-1 and TRBJ1-6; 8 bases match TRBD1. The CDR3 DNA follows: TGTGCCAGCAGCCAAGGCAGGGGGCATGGATCACCCCTCCACTTT. Amino acid sequence: CASSQGRGHGSPLHF.